This T cell receptor (beta chain) was identified during a study of early stage breast cancer tumors (dated by TCRdb to about 2017). For the study in its entirety: Of the 16 invasive breast tumors, approximately 11 were found to be estrogen receptor-positive, progesterone receptor-positive and HER2-negative. Of the roughly 12 ER+/PR+/HER2- tumors, eight were classified as invasive ductal carcinomas and four as invasive lobular carcinomas. A total of about 2.9 million templates, representing 1,097,674 unique clonotypes, were detected across all samples. On average, each sample had roughly 10-fold read coverage. The investigation overall reported the following: Bulk genomic DNA sequencing of unsorted cells missed chain pairing and functional markers such as CD4, CD8 and FOXP3. Tumors showed roughly 2.3-fold higher T cell density and higher clonality than adjacent normal breast tissue. Enriched TCRB sequences shared across patients were mostly commonly generated sequences, unlikely to play an important role in the tumor microenvironment. The small cohort size prevented analysis by tumor subtype. Greater similarity was observed between blood and normal breast repertoires than between blood and tumor repertoires, and tumor was distinguished from normal in most of the 16 patients when each tissue was compared with blood.

About 20-50 mg of tumor tissue was diced, and more than 2.5 ug of DNA was typically obtained. The study profiled bulk TCR beta-chain repertoires in matched peripheral blood, tumor and adjacent normal breast tissue taken from more than 15 patients with early-stage breast cancer. Following resection, visually identified tumor tissue was excised and transferred into prechilled RNAlater. Using a TissueLyser II, roughly 17-55 mg of tumor tissue was diced and homogenized in RLTplus buffer with beta-mercaptoethanol and antifoaming agent. Genomic DNA was extracted with the Qiagen AllPrep DNA/RNA Mini kit. As for this clone: This receptor's antigen is unknown. Per-base quality was not reported, and no clone a single base away is much larger than it.

Two independent genomic DNA replicates were amplified for each sample, with approximately 0.5 ug used for blood and 1.5 ug for tumor or normal breast. TCRB sequencing of genomic DNA was carried out with the ImmunoSeq Intro kit according to the manufacturer's instructions. Multiplex PCR ran roughly 30 cycles with proprietary primers and spike-in control sequences for absolute quantification. Single-end 150-bp reads were used to sequence an 87-bp fragment spanning the CDR3 and the flanking V and J genes. Seven samples, each with two replicates, were multiplexed per lane of an Illumina MiSeq using version 3.0 chemistry. As for the authors' bioinformatics: Raw data were processed by the vendor's proprietary pipeline, with both replicates merged into one result per sample. Productive rearrangements sharing the V-gene family, CDR3 amino acid sequence and J-gene segment were defined as clonotypes. Clonality was calculated as 1 minus the normalized Shannon entropy (Pielou evenness) of TCRB abundances. To estimate T cell density, the total number of templates was divided by the input cell count, which was inferred from how much DNA went in. Total repertoire diversity and clonality were estimated with Recon using default parameters. A clonotype counted as tumor-enriched if its abundance in tumor exceeded 0.1% and was at least 32-fold higher than its abundance in normal breast. TCRdb re-hosts the immuneACCESS table, in-frame sequences only. Its copies lack some clones; in the studies checked, an unresolved V gene accounts for under half of them, and the cause for the rest is not known. V and J calls and clone size are given by that table; D and trimming were obtained from the DNA. In this sample the table shows tens of thousands of clones, around three fifths of which occur a single time. Together, the top ten hold nearly 8.5% of the sample.

V gives up 3 bases and J gives up 3 bases, and the segment between their germline ends measures 12 bases. The germline V gene yields LGHNA for CDR1 and YSLEER for CDR2. The CDR3 covers 14 residues, taking in both the cysteine and the phenylalanine. The kept DNA is CDR3 alone, 42 bases in frame from the first base. The rearranged segments are TRBV4-3 and TRBJ2-7, with a weak D call of TRBD2 (5 bases match). The sequenced sample consisted of breast tumor tissue. The TCR originated in a person between 50 and 60 years old with breast cancer. This receptor has the CDR3 CASSHGLAFYEQYF. The nucleotide sequence is TGCGCCAGCAGCCACGGGCTAGCATTCTACGAGCAGTACTTC.